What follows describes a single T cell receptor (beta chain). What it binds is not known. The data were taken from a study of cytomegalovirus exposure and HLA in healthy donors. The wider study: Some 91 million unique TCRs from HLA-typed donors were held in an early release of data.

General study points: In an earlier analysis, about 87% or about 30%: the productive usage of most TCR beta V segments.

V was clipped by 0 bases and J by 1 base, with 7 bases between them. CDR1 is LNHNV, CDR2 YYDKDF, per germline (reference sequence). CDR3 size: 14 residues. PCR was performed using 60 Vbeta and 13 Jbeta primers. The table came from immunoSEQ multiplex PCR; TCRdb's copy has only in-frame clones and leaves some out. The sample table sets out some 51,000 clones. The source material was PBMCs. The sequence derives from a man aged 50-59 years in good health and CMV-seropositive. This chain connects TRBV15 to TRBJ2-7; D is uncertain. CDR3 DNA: TGTGCCACCAGCAGAGATCCAGCGTCCTACGAGCAGTACTTC. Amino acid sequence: CATSRDPASYEQYF.